This T cell receptor beta chain appears in the sequencing data of a study of blood T cell repertoires in COVID-19. The overall study: Acute and convalescent COVID-19 specimens originated in the United States, Italy and Spain. T cells, B-cell-depleted T cells, or PBMCs provided the cDNA or gDNA that served as material.

Original methodology: Quantification of nucleated cells was approximated via reference gene primer amplification. The data were produced by immunoSEQ multiplex PCR, yet TCRdb's version contains in-frame clones alone and is incomplete. D and trimming come from the DNA, and the V and J calls and clone size come from that table. This table has fewer than 50,000 clones, 90% appearing once. Trimming took 0 bases from V and 6 from J; bases not matched to a gene: 6. The CDR3 is 15 residues long. Germline V gives CDR1 SGDLS, CDR2 YYNGEE. The origin of this receptor is a human donor in a cohort sampled during active COVID-19. The chain employs TRBV9 and TRBJ2-1, with 7 bases that match TRBD2. The sequencing sample was made of peripheral blood. In DNA form, the CDR3 reads TGTGCCAGCAGCGTAGGCGGGAGTGGGGGCAATGAGCAGTTCTTC. Protein product: CASSVGGSGGNEQFF.